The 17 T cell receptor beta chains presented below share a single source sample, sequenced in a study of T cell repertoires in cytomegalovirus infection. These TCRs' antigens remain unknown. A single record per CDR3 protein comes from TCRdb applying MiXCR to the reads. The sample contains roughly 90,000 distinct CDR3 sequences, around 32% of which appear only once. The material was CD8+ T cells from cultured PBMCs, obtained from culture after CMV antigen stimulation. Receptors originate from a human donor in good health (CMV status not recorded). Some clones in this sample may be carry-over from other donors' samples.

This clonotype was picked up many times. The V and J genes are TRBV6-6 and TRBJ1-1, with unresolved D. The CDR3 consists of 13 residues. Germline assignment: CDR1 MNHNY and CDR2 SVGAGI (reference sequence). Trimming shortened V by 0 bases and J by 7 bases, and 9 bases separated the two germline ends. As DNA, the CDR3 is TGTGCCAGCAGTTACTCGGGGAGTCATGAAGCTTTCTTT. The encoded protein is CASSYSGSHEAFF.

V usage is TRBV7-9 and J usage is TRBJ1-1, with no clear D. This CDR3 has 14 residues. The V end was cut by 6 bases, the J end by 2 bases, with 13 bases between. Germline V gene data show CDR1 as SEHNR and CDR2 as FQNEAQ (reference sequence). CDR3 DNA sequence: TGTGCCAGCAGTCAACCGGGCCTAAACACTGAAGCTTTCTTT. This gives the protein CASSQPGLNTEAFF.

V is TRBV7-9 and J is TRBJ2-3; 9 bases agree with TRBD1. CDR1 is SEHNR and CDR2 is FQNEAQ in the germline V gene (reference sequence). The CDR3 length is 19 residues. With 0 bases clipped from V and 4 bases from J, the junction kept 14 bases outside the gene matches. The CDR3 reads CASSLAPLWTGEAPDTQYF. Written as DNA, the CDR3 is TGTGCCAGCAGCTTAGCGCCCCTCTGGACAGGGGAGGCGCCAGATACGCAGTATTTT. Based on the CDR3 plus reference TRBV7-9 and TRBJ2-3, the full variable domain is DTGVSQNPRHKITKRGQNVTFRCDPISEHNRLYWYRQTLGQGPEFLTYFQNEAQLEKSRLLSDRFSAERPKGSFSTLEIQRTEQGDSAMYLCASSLAPLWTGEAPDTQYFGPGTRLTVL.

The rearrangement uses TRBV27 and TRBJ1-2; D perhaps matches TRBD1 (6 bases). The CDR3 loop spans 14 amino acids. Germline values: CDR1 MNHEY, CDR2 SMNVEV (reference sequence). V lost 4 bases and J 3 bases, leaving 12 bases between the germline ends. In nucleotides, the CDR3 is TGTGCCAGCAGTTCGGCCGGGGGCTACTATGGCTACACCTTC. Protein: CASSSAGGYYGYTF.

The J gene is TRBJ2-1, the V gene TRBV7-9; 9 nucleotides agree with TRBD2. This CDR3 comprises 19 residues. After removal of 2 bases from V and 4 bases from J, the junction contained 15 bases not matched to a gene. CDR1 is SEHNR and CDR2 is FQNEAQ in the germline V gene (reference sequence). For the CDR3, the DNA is TGTGCCAGCAGCTTACGGGGGGGGGTAGCGGGGGCCGCTTACAATGAGCAGTTCTTC. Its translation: CASSLRGGVAGAAYNEQFF. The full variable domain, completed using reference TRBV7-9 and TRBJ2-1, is DTGVSQNPRHKITKRGQNVTFRCDPISEHNRLYWYRQTLGQGPEFLTYFQNEAQLEKSRLLSDRFSAERPKGSFSTLEIQRTEQGDSAMYLCASSLRGGVAGAAYNEQFFGPGTRLTVL.

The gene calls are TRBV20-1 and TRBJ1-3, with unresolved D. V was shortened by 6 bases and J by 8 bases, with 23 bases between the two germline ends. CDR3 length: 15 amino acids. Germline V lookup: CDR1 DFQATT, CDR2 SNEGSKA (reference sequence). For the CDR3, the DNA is TGCAGTGCAAACTCATTGGACGCCCCAGGAGACACCATATATTTT. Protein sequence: CSANSLDAPGDTIYF.

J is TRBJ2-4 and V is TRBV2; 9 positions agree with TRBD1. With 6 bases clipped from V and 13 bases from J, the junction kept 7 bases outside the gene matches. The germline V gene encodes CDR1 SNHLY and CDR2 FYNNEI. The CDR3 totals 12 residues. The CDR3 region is CASRGTGLGQYF. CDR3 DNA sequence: TGTGCCAGCAGGGGGACAGGGCTGGGGCAGTACTTC.

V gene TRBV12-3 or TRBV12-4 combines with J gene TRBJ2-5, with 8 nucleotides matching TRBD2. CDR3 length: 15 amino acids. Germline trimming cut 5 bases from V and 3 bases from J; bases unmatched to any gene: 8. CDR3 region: CASSPKTSVEETQYF. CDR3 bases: TGTGCCAGCAGTCCTAAGACTAGCGTGGAAGAGACCCAGTACTTC.

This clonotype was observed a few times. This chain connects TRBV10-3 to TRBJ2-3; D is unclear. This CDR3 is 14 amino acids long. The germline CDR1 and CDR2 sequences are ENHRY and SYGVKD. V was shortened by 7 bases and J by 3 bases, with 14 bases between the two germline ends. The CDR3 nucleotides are TGTGCCATCATGCCCACTGATTCAACAGATACGCAGTATTTT. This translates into CAIMPTDSTDTQYF.

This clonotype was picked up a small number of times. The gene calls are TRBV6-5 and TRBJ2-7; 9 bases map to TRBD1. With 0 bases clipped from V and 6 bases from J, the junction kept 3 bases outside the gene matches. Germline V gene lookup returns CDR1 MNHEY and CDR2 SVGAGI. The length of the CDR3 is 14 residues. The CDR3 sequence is CASSYSGQGSEQYF. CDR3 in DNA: TGTGCCAGCAGTTACTCGGGACAGGGAAGCGAGCAGTACTTC.

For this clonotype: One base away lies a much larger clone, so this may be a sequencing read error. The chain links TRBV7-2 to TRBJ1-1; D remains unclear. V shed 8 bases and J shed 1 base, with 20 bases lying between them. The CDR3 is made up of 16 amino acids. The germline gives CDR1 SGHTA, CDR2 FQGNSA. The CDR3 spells CASGSLVWDRNTEAFF. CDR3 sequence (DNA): TGTGCCAGCGGCTCCCTGGTTTGGGATAGGAACACTGAAGCTTTCTTT.

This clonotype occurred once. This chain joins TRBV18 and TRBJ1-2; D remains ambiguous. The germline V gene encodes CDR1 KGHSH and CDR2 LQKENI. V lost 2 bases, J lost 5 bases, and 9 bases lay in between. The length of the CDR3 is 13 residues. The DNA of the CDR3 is TGTGCCAGCTCACCATCAGACGTATATGGCTACACCTTC. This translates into CASSPSDVYGYTF.

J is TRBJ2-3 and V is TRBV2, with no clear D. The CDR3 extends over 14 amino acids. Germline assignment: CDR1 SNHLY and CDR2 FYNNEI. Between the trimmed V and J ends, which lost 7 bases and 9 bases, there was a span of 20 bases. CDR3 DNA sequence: TGTGCCAGCACCCGCTGGACCTTCCCCCACACGCAGTATTTT. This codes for CASTRWTFPHTQYF.

The CDR3 loop is CASSLEPGGYTF. CDR3 bases: TGTGCCAGCAGCTTAGAACCAGGTGGCTACACCTTC. The chain is built from TRBV7-8 and TRBJ1-2; D is uncertain. The germline CDR1 and CDR2 sequences are SGHVS and FQNEAQ. Deletions cut 1 base from V and 7 bases from J, with 7 bases between. The CDR3 spans 12 residues.

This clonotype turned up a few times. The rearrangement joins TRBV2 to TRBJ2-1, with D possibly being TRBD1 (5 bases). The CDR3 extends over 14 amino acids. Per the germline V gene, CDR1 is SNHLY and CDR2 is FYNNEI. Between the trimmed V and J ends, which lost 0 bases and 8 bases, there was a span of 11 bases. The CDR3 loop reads CASSEAGRVHEQFF. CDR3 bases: TGTGCCAGCAGTGAAGCAGGCAGGGTCCATGAGCAGTTCTTC.

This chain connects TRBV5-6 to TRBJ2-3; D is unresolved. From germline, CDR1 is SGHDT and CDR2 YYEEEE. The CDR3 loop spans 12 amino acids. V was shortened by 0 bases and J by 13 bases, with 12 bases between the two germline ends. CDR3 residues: CASSLAGPSEYF. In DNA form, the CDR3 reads TGTGCCAGCAGCTTGGCGGGCCCCTCGGAGTATTTT.

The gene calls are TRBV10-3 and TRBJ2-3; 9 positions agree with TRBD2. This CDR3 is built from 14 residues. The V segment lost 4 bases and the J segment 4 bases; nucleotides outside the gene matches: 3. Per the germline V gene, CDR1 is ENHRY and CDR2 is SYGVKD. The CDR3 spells CAISVASGADTQYF. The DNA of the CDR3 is TGTGCCATCAGTGTCGCTAGCGGGGCAGATACGCAGTATTTT.